Listed below are T cell receptor beta chains from one sample, sequenced in a study of post-analysis software for immune sequencing data. TCRdb re-analysed the PCR reads in MiXCR, keeping a single row per CDR3 protein. The table has a few hundred thousand distinct CDR3 sequences, roughly 36% seen once. Specimen: blood. The source is a girl under 18 with multiple sclerosis. CDR3s include the opening cysteine and the closing phenylalanine or tryptophan. Expanded clones get a size class; other rows say once, few or many, or leave the size out.

J: TRBJ1-2; V: TRBV5-1; size: few; CDR3: CASSSGGGIGGYTF
J: TRBJ1-5; V: TRBV6-6; size: few; CDR3: CASNKGQANVEPQHF
J: -; V: TRBV4-2; size: few; CDR3: CASNHTSGGEADEQYF
J: TRBJ1-2; V: TRBV7-6; size: -; CDR3: CASSPSAGDGYGYTF
J: TRBJ2-1; V: TRBV9; size: -; CDR3: CASSVGELDYNEQFF
J: TRBJ2-7; V: TRBV12-3/TRBV12-4; size: few; CDR3: CASSRRGGQIYEQYF
J: TRBJ1-2; V: TRBV12-3/TRBV12-4; size: -; CDR3: CASSFGVYGYTF
J: TRBJ2-1; V: TRBV5-5; size: few; CDR3: CASSLDPQAGPYNEQFF
J: TRBJ2-1; V: TRBV29-1; size: many; CDR3: CSVGTPYNEQFF
J: TRBJ2-5; V: TRBV20-1; size: -; CDR3: CSARIPERETQYF
J: TRBJ1-1; V: TRBV6-2/TRBV6-3; size: -; CDR3: CASSWDSEYTEAFF
J: TRBJ2-1; V: TRBV4-1; size: -; CDR3: CASSQGLAGGGSEQFF
J: TRBJ2-7; V: TRBV6-6; size: -; CDR3: CASSYCDTEGYEQYF
J: -; V: TRBV5-1; size: -; CDR3: CVSSLGQGAYNEQYF
J: TRBJ2-1; V: TRBV28; size: once; CDR3: CASSFSSRGNEQFF
J: TRBJ1-2; V: TRBV7-8; size: few; CDR3: CASSYRTANYGYTF
J: TRBJ2-7; V: TRBV10-2; size: -; CDR3: CASSEGGAPAYGQYF
J: TRBJ2-1; V: TRBV5-1; size: -; CDR3: CASSFLRGEDNEQFF
J: TRBJ1-2; V: TRBV7-9; size: -; CDR3: CASSQGDARRSGGGYTF
J: TRBJ2-7; V: TRBV6-1; size: -; CDR3: CASSQPGQGGYEQYF
J: TRBJ2-3; V: TRBV20-1; size: -; CDR3: CSALGRAPTDTQYF
J: TRBJ2-2; V: TRBV25-1; size: -; CDR3: CASSVAGDATGELFF
J: TRBJ2-5; V: TRBV7-8; size: -; CDR3: CASSLYQGPVETQYF
J: TRBJ2-7; V: TRBV12-3/TRBV12-4; size: few; CDR3: CASSTGPPDFAYF
J: TRBJ2-7; V: TRBV12-3/TRBV12-4; size: -; CDR3: CASSLGTDREQYF
J: TRBJ2-7; V: TRBV5-1; size: few; CDR3: CASSPRGTGRYEQYF
J: TRBJ2-1; V: TRBV5-5; size: few; CDR3: CASSLWDHNEQFF
J: TRBJ1-6; V: TRBV25-1; size: -; CDR3: CASSANDAYNSPLHF
J: TRBJ1-5; V: TRBV9; size: -; CDR3: CASSVVRDGQPQHF
J: TRBJ1-5; V: TRBV6-1; size: -; CDR3: CASSDTDNQPQHF
J: TRBJ1-4; V: TRBV7-9; size: -; CDR3: CASSLALGPTNEKLFF
J: TRBJ2-3; V: TRBV20-1; size: -; CDR3: CSAISQGPTSTDTQYF
J: TRBJ2-1; V: TRBV4-1; size: -; CDR3: CASSHLSGGYNEQFF
J: TRBJ2-1; V: TRBV28; size: -; CDR3: CASSPLRLAGYNEQFF
J: TRBJ1-2; V: TRBV6-5; size: -; CDR3: CASCGLYYGYTF
J: TRBJ2-2; V: TRBV20-1; size: -; CDR3: CSARPGTGQAGELFF